This T cell receptor beta chain derives from a study of T cells in Graves' hyperthyroidism and ophthalmopathy. As for the study in general: Peripheral blood was secured at the point of initial diagnosis, before any treatment. Findings and limits, study-wide: The model identified upcoming ophthalmopathy a median about 6.5 months ahead of onset.

On this clonotype: Its antigen is currently unknown.

Unmatched junction bases numbered 5, after V lost 1 base and J lost 4 bases. The CDR3 is 16 residues long. Germline CDR1 is SGHDT and CDR2 is YYEEEE. There were TCR beta CDR3 regions amplified from RNA transcripts. HTBI primers were the set used in a first-round RT-PCR of the TCR CDR3. TCRdb analysed the multiplex PCR reads with MiXCR anew, one entry per CDR3 protein. The table has about half a million distinct CDR3 sequences, approximately 22% seen once; the top ten hold about half. It was 8.5 to 10 ml of fresh peripheral blood that supplied the PBMCs. The chain employs TRBV5-6 and TRBJ2-2, with TRBD1 matching over 9 bases. The origin of this receptor is a woman aged 70-85 years with Graves' ophthalmopathy. Material for sequencing was blood. The CDR3: CASSLLTGGRTGELFF. The CDR3 DNA follows: TGTGCCAGCAGCTTGTTAACAGGGGGCCGCACCGGGGAGCTGTTTTTT.